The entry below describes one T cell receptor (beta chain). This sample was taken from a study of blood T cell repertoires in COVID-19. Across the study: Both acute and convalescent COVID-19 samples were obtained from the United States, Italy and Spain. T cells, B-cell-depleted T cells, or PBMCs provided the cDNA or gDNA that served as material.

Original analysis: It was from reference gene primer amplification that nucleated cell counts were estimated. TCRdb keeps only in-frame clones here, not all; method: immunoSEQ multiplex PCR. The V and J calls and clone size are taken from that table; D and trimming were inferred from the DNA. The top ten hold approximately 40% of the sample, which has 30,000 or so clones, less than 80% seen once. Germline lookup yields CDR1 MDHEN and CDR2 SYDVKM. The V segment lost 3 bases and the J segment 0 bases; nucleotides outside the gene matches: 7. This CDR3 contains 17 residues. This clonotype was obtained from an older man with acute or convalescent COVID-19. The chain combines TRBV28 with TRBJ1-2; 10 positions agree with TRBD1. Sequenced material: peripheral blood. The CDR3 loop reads CASSFGTGASANYGYTF. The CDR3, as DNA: TGTGCCAGCAGTTTCGGGACAGGGGCTTCAGCTAACTATGGCTACACCTTC.